The T cell receptor beta chain described here comes from a study of blood T cell repertoires in COVID-19. The V gene's germline CDR1 is MNHEY and CDR2 SVGAGI. Trimming took off 2 bases at V and 0 bases at J, with 10 bases between the two ends. The CDR3 contains 15 residues. Participants were aged about 18 to 100 years, lived in about 26 US areas, and enrolled virtually. Clinical histories supplied by participants themselves formed the basis of cohort assignment. Symptom resolution, clearance, or two negative PCRs marked donors in Cohort 3 as recovered. As originally analysed: The authors estimated nucleated cell counts from reference gene primer amplification. The assay was immunoSEQ multiplex PCR, and TCRdb's table has in-frame clones only and misses some. V and J calls and clone size are given by that table; D and trimming were obtained from the DNA. The sample shows almost 500,000 clones, 88% of them seen only once.

Specimen: PBMCs or T cells enriched from blood (not recorded which). This chain links TRBV6-5 with TRBJ1-1; D perhaps matches TRBD1 (6 bases). This receptor was taken from a woman between 55 and 75 years old who had recovered from COVID-19. CDR3 amino acids: CASSYTGHMNTEAFF. In nucleotides, the CDR3 is TGTGCCAGCAGTTACACGGGACATATGAACACTGAAGCTTTCTTT.